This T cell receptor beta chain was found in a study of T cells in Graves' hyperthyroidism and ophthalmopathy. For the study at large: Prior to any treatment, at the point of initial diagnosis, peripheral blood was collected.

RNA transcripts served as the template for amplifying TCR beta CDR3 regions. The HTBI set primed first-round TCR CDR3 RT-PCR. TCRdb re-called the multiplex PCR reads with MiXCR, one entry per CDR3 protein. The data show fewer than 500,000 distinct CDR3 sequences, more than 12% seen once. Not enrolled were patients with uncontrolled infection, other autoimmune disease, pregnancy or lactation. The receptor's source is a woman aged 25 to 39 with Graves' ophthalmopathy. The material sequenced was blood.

The CDR3 reads CASRRRGNPTDTQYF. In DNA, the CDR3 is TGTGCCAGCAGGAGGCGGGGGAACCCCACAGATACGCAGTATTTT. The rearrangement uses TRBV5-6 and TRBJ2-3, with 7 bases fitting TRBD2. CDR1 is SGHDT and CDR2 is YYEEEE in the germline V gene. The CDR3 contains 15 residues. Germline trimming cut 5 bases from V and 2 bases from J; bases unmatched to any gene: 8. Looking up the rest from reference TRBV5-6 and TRBJ2-3 gives the full variable domain: DAGVTQSPTHLIKTRGQQVTLRCSPKSGHDTVSWYQQALGQGPQFIFQYYEEEERQRGNFPDRFSGHQFPNYSSELNVNALLLGDSALYLCASRRRGNPTDTQYFGPGTRLTVL.